Below, 3 T cell receptor beta chains from the same sample are listed, as sequenced in a study of technical replicates of blood from a few donors. Sequencing used immunoSEQ multiplex PCR; TCRdb keeps in-frame clones, though not all of them. The sample shows around 61,000 clones, approximately 84% of them seen only once. The sample was PBMCs. These receptors were obtained from a human donor in good health. Some clones in this sample may be carry-over from other donors' samples.

The chain combines TRBV27 with TRBJ1-2, with TRBD1 matching 9 bases. The CDR3 has 14 amino acids. With V trimmed by 4 bases and J by 4 bases, 4 bases remained unmatched. The germline V gene has CDR1 MNHEY and CDR2 SMNVEV (reference sequence). In nucleotides, the CDR3 is TGTGCCAGCAGTTGGGACAGGGATAGCTATGGCTACACCTTC. It codes for CASSWDRDSYGYTF.

The genes are TRBV7-3 and TRBJ2-2; 7 bases align to TRBD1. V lost 4 bases and J lost 0; bases outside the gene matches: 2. CDR3 length: 15 amino acids. CDR1 is SGHTA and CDR2 is FQGTGA in the germline V gene. CDR3 nucleotides: TGTGCCAGCAGCTATCAGGGGGCGAACACCGGGGAGCTGTTTTTT. It encodes CASSYQGANTGELFF.

V is TRBV4-3 and J is TRBJ2-1; TRBD2 aligns across 15 bases. The germline V gene encodes CDR1 LGHNA and CDR2 YSLEER. CDR3 length: 17 amino acids. The trim removed 2 bases at V and 8 bases at J, leaving 7 bases unmatched. The CDR3 loop reads CASSQYRTSGRAYEQFF. CDR3 in DNA: TGCGCCAGCAGCCAATACCGGACTAGCGGGAGGGCCTATGAGCAGTTCTTC.